The 4 T cell receptor beta chains listed next were all sequenced from one sample in a study of blood T cell repertoires in COVID-19. The table came from immunoSEQ multiplex PCR; TCRdb's copy has only in-frame clones and leaves some out. This sample has roughly 300,000 clones, with roughly 91% found just once. Sequences were obtained from peripheral blood. Source of these receptors: a woman in her 30s with COVID-19, enrolled during active disease.

J is TRBJ1-1 and V is TRBV3-1 (or the pseudogene TRBV3-2); D ambiguous. The CDR3 length is 13 residues. The germline V and J ends were trimmed by 0 bases and 10 bases, with 12 bases remaining between them. From germline, CDR1 is LGHDT and CDR2 YNNKEL (reference sequence). DNA of the CDR3: TGTGCCAGCAGCCAAGATGACGTGCGGGTAGCTTTCTTT. Translating it yields CASSQDDVRVAFF.

The chain combines TRBV6-2 or TRBV6-3 with TRBJ1-3; D remains ambiguous. The CDR3 has 16 amino acids. Germline values: CDR1 MNHEY, CDR2 SVGEGT. The V and J ends lost 0 bases and 4 bases respectively, with 13 bases between them. The CDR3 spells CASSYSTGNYGNTIYF. The CDR3 DNA reads TGTGCCAGCAGTTACTCGACCGGGAATTACGGAAACACCATATATTTT.

This chain joins TRBV24-1 and TRBJ1-2; D perhaps matches TRBD1 (5 bases). V lost 3 bases, J lost 1 base, and 11 bases lay in between. The CDR3 has 15 residues. CDR1 and CDR2 from the germline V gene are KGHDR and SFDVKD. The CDR3 DNA follows: TGTGCCACCAGTGATCCCCGGGGGGGTAACTATGGCTACACCTTC. Protein: CATSDPRGGNYGYTF.

This chain uses TRBV12-1 with TRBJ1-6; TRBD1 is taken as the D call from the table, unchecked against the DNA. TRBV12-1 has pseudogene status. The CDR3 totals 16 residues. The CDR3 DNA sequence: TGTGCCAGCAGCTTTTCCGGGACAGGTTATAATTCACCCCTCCACTTT. Translated, it gives CASSFSGTGYNSPLHF.